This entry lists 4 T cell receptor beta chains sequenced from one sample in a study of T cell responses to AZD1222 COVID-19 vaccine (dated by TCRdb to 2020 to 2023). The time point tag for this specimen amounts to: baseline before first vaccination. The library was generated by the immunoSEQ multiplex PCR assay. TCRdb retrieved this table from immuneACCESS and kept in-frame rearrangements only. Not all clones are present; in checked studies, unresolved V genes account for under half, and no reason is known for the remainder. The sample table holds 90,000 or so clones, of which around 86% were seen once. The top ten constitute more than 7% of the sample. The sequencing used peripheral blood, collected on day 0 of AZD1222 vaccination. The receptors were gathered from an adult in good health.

The CDR3 loop reads CASSGDRGHYGYTF. The CDR3 coding sequence is TGTGCCAGCAGTGGGGACAGGGGCCACTATGGCTACACCTTC. The V gene is TRBV2, the J gene TRBJ1-2; 10 bases align to TRBD1. V gave up 4 bases and J gave up 3 bases; unmatched junction bases: 2. The CDR3 totals 14 residues. Per germline, CDR1 SNHLY and CDR2 FYNNEI.

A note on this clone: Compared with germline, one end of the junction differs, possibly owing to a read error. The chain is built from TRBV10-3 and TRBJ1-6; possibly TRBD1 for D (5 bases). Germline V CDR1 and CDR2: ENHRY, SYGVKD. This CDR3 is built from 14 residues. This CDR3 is CAISVNNDGTSLFF. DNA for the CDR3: TGTGCCATCAGTGTAAATAACGACGGGACGTCCCTCTTCTTT.

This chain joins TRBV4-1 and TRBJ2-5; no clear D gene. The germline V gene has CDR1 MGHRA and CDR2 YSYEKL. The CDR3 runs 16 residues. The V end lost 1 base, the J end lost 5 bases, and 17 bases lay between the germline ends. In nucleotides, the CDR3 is TGCGCCAGCAGCCAAGTCCCTCCGACCGGGCGGGAGACCCAGTACTTC. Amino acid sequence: CASSQVPPTGRETQYF.

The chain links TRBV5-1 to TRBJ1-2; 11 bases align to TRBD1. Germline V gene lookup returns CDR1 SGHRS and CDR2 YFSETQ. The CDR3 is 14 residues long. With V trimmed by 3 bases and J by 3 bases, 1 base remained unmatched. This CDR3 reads CASSSGQGDYGYTF. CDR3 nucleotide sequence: TGCGCCAGCAGCTCGGGACAGGGGGACTATGGCTACACCTTC.